This is a list of T cell receptor beta chains from one sample in a study of naive and memory T cell subsets. Via MiXCR, TCRdb re-called the 5' RACE reads, giving one row per CDR3 protein. The table has 55,000 to 70,000 distinct CDR3 sequences, 7.2% seen once. These TCRs come from a male donor in good health. CDR3s include the opening cysteine and the closing phenylalanine or tryptophan. D genes are given only for firm matches. Some rows mark clone size as missing; the rest say once, few, many or name a class of expanded clone.

>TRBJ2-3|NA|TRBV30|many
CAWNGHRGTSTDTQYF
TGTGCCTGGAATGGCCATCGGGGGACTAGCACAGATACGCAGTATTTT
>TRBJ2-4|NA|TRBV7-4|many
CASREGWSLPKNIQYF
TGTGCCAGCAGGGAAGGATGGTCTCTACCCAAAAACATTCAGTACTTC
>TRBJ1-2|TRBD1|TRBV12-3/TRBV12-4|few
CASSPKTGSTGYTF
TGTGCCAGCAGTCCCAAGACAGGGTCAACGGGCTACACCTTC
>TRBJ2-5|NA|TRBV18|few
CASSPTNSQETQYF
TGTGCCAGCTCACCAACTAACAGCCAAGAGACCCAGTACTTC
>TRBJ2-1|NA|TRBV3-1|NA
CASSQVVHEQFF
TGTGCCAGCAGCCAAGTAGTTCATGAGCAGTTCTTC
>TRBJ2-1|TRBD2|TRBV6-6|few
CATKGLSTNNEQFF
TGTGCCACCAAGGGACTATCGACCAACAATGAGCAGTTCTTC
>TRBJ2-1|TRBD2|TRBV5-5|few
CASSLRAGGLDNEQFF
TGTGCCAGCAGCTTGAGAGCGGGAGGCCTGGACAATGAGCAGTTCTTC
>TRBJ2-1|TRBD2|TRBV29-1|few
CSVEPPKRGDEQFF
TGCAGCGTTGAACCCCCGAAGCGGGGGGATGAGCAGTTCTTC
>TRBJ2-1|TRBD1|TRBV19|few
CASSIAGQGPYNEQFF
TGTGCCAGTAGTATCGCAGGACAGGGCCCCTACAATGAGCAGTTCTTC
>TRBJ1-6|NA|TRBV4-1|many
CASSQDKYGIGDSPLHF
TGCGCCAGCAGCCAAGATAAATATGGGATTGGGGATTCACCCCTCCACTTT
>TRBJ2-1|NA|TRBV10-3|many
CAISESASEQFF
TGTGCCATCAGTGAGTCTGCTTCTGAGCAGTTCTTC
>TRBJ1-3|NA|TRBV18|few
CASSARSSLPGNTIYF
TGTGCCAGCTCAGCCCGCAGTTCTCTCCCTGGAAACACCATATATTTT
>TRBJ2-3|NA|TRBV7-8|many
CASTSRFGDTSTDTQYF
TGTGCCAGCACCAGTCGATTCGGGGACACGAGCACAGATACGCAGTATTTT
>TRBJ1-1|NA|TRBV7-9|NA
CASRPPTVTLNTEAFF
TGTGCCAGCAGACCCCCGACGGTAACTCTGAACACTGAAGCTTTCTTT
>TRBJ2-7|NA|TRBV2|NA
CASSDGVGEQYF
TGTGCCAGCAGTGACGGTGTTGGCGAGCAGTACTTC
>TRBJ1-2|TRBD1|TRBV5-1|NA
CASSLDGQGVGGYTF
TGCGCCAGCAGCTTGGATGGCCAGGGGGTCGGTGGCTACACCTTC
>TRBJ2-5|TRBD2|TRBV20-1|many
CSASLAGGPETQYF
TGCAGTGCTAGTTTGGCGGGGGGGCCCGAGACCCAGTACTTC
>TRBJ2-7|NA|TRBV12-3/TRBV12-4|few
CASSPSGGKSSGGVHEQYF
TGTGCCAGCAGCCCTAGTGGGGGGAAGTCGTCAGGGGGTGTCCACGAGCAGTACTTC
>TRBJ1-2|NA|TRBV3-1|many
CASSPEGPRASGYTF
TGTGCCAGCAGCCCCGAGGGACCAAGGGCAAGTGGCTACACCTTC
>TRBJ2-5|NA|TRBV19|NA
CASSRIGMETQYF
TGTGCCAGTAGCCGCATAGGGATGGAGACCCAGTACTTC
>TRBJ2-1|NA|TRBV6-6|few
CASSWGTNNEQFF
TGTGCCAGCAGTTGGGGGACAAACAATGAGCAGTTCTTC
>TRBJ2-2|TRBD2|TRBV6-5|NA
CASMAGEGGELFF
TGTGCCAGCATGGCGGGAGAAGGGGGGGAGCTGTTTTTT
>TRBJ1-3|NA|TRBV12-3/TRBV12-4|many
CASSFGTGNTIYF
TGTGCCAGCAGTTTTGGGACTGGAAACACCATATATTTT
>TRBJ1-2|NA|TRBV6-2/TRBV6-3|few
CANRSGLNYGYTF
TGTGCCAACAGAAGTGGACTTAACTATGGCTACACCTTC
>TRBJ1-6|NA|TRBV20-1|NA
CSAQTQGGVMISPLHF
TGCAGTGCCCAAACCCAGGGAGGCGTCATGATTTCACCCCTCCACTTT
>TRBJ2-2|NA|TRBV6-5|NA
CASTSTGPNTGELFF
TGTGCCAGCACCTCCACCGGGCCAAACACCGGGGAGCTGTTTTTT
>TRBJ2-6|NA|TRBV7-2|many
CASSLGSGGSSGANVLTF
TGTGCCAGCAGCTTAGGCTCGGGCGGTAGCTCTGGGGCCAACGTCCTGACTTTC
>TRBJ2-5|NA|TRBV6-5|many
CASSYSRWTGQGTQYF
TGTGCCAGCAGTTACTCGCGCTGGACTGGTCAGGGGACCCAGTACTTC
>TRBJ1-6|NA|TRBV6-2/TRBV6-3|once
CASNYRNSPLHF
TGTGCCAGCAACTACAGGAATTCACCCCTCCACTTT
>TRBJ1-4|TRBD1|TRBV6-5|few
CASSSAATGSNEKLFF
TGTGCCAGCAGTTCCGCAGCGACAGGGAGTAATGAAAAACTGTTTTTT
>TRBJ2-5|TRBD1|TRBV13|few
CASSSRDRIQETQYF
TGTGCCAGCAGCAGCCGGGACAGGATCCAAGAGACCCAGTACTTC
>TRBJ1-6|TRBD1|TRBV10-2|many
CASRSTGESLHF
TGCGCCAGCAGATCCACAGGGGAATCCCTCCACTTT
>TRBJ2-1|NA|TRBV27|few
CASSLQGPRPYNEQFF
TGTGCCAGCAGTTTACAGGGGCCTCGACCTTACAATGAGCAGTTCTTC
>TRBJ2-1|NA|TRBV4-1|many
CASSQGGGPPGFF
TGCGCCAGCAGCCAAGGTGGCGGGCCCCCGGGGTTCTTC
>TRBJ2-7|NA|TRBV20-1|few
CSANRATGYEQYF
TGCAGTGCAAACCGGGCCACCGGGTACGAGCAGTACTTC
>TRBJ2-3|NA|TRBV20-1|many
CSAMESTDTQYF
TGCAGTGCTATGGAGAGCACAGATACGCAGTATTTT
>TRBJ2-1|NA|TRBV5-5|NA
CASKSLTSPYNEQFF
TGTGCCAGCAAATCCCTGACATCCCCCTACAATGAGCAGTTCTTC
>TRBJ1-2|NA|TRBV20-1|NA
CSARAVENYGYTF
TGCAGTGCTAGAGCCGTGGAAAACTATGGCTACACCTTC
>TRBJ1-1|NA|TRBV29-1|many
CSGWGLGDTEAFF
TGCAGCGGGTGGGGGTTAGGGGACACTGAAGCTTTCTTT
>TRBJ2-7|TRBD1|TRBV6-1|NA
CASSATGTGWSEQYF
TGTGCCAGCAGTGCCACCGGGACAGGGTGGTCCGAGCAGTACTTC
>TRBJ2-3|TRBD2|TRBV6-4|many
CASSLGVAGGADTQYF
TGTGCCAGCAGTCTAGGAGTAGCGGGAGGCGCAGATACGCAGTATTTT
>TRBJ2-7|TRBD1|TRBV5-1|few
CASSLELRTGRRYF
TGCGCCAGCAGCTTGGAACTCCGGACAGGGCGAAGGTACTTC
>TRBJ2-7|NA|TRBV12-3/TRBV12-4|few
CASSFAGLRYEQYF
TGTGCCAGCAGTTTTGCTGGCCTAAGGTACGAGCAGTACTTC
>TRBJ2-5|NA|TRBV7-2|few
CASSLDLGKTQYF
TGTGCCAGCAGCTTAGACTTGGGAAAGACCCAGTACTTC
>TRBJ1-3|NA|TRBV27|NA
CASNPWAGGNTIYF
TGTGCCAGCAATCCTTGGGCCGGGGGTAACACCATATATTTT
>TRBJ2-1|NA|TRBV5-1|NA
CASSLGTNNEQFF
TGCGCCAGCAGCTTGGGGACGAACAATGAGCAGTTCTTC
>TRBJ1-2|TRBD1|TRBV6-6|NA
CASSPVGTGLYGYTF
TGTGCCAGCAGCCCGGTAGGGACAGGGCTCTATGGCTACACCTTC
>TRBJ1-2|NA|TRBV15|many
CATSGGTAANYGYTF
TGTGCCACCAGCGGGGGGACCGCCGCTAACTATGGCTACACCTTC
>TRBJ2-1|TRBD2|TRBV5-1|many
CASSLASGSDNEQFF
TGCGCCAGCAGCTTGGCTAGCGGGAGTGACAATGAGCAGTTCTTC
>TRBJ2-1|TRBD2|TRBV19|NA
CATGGRSYNEQFF
TGTGCCACGGGGGGGAGATCCTACAATGAGCAGTTCTTC
>TRBJ2-7|TRBD2|TRBV10-2|NA
CASSNGGGLIYEQYF
TGCGCCAGCAGCAATGGCGGGGGGCTGATTTACGAGCAGTACTTC
>TRBJ2-3|NA|TRBV7-6|many
CASSLVERESSTDTQYF
TGTGCCAGCAGCTTAGTTGAACGGGAGTCTAGCACAGATACGCAGTATTTT
>TRBJ2-3|NA|TRBV2|NA
CASSSGTDTQYF
TGTGCCAGCAGTTCAGGCACAGATACGCAGTATTTT
>TRBJ2-5|NA|TRBV6-1|few
CASRFRGNIETQYF
TGTGCCAGCAGGTTCCGCGGGAATATCGAGACCCAGTACTTC
>TRBJ2-2|TRBD1|TRBV19|NA
CASSIRGTGVTGELFF
TGTGCCAGTAGTATCAGGGGGACAGGTGTGACCGGGGAGCTGTTTTTT
>TRBJ1-1|NA|TRBV6-6|NA
CASSRGTGANTEAFF
TGTGCCAGCAGTCGAGGGACCGGGGCTAACACTGAAGCTTTCTTT
>TRBJ2-1|TRBD1|TRBV29-1|many
CSARQGGINEQFF
TGCAGCGCAAGACAGGGCGGAATCAATGAGCAGTTCTTC
>TRBJ2-2|TRBD2|TRBV2|few
CASSSGLVSGELFF
TGTGCCAGCAGCTCGGGACTAGTGTCCGGGGAGCTGTTTTTT
>TRBJ2-1|TRBD2|TRBV29-1|many
CSGTSGRAGEQFF
TGCAGCGGTACTAGCGGGAGAGCCGGTGAGCAGTTCTTC
>TRBJ1-1|NA|TRBV18|NA
CASSPRVRVGEAFF
TGTGCCAGCTCACCACGTGTCAGGGTTGGTGAAGCTTTCTTT